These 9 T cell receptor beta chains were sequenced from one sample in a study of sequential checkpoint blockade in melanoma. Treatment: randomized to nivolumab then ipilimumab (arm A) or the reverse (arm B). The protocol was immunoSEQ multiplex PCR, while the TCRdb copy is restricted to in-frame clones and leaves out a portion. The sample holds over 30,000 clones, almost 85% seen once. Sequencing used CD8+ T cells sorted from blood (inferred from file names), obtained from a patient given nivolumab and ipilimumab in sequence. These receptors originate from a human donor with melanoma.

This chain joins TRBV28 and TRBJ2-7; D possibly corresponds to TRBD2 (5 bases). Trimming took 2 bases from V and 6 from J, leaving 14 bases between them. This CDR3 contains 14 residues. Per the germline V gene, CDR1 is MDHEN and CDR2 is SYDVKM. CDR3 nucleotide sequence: TGTGCCAGCAGTTTAAGGCTGAGGGTCGGCGAGCAGTACTTC. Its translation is CASSLRLRVGEQYF.

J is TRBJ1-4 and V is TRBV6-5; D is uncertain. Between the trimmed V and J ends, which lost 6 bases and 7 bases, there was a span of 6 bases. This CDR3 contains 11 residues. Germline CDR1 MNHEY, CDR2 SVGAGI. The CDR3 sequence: CASREGEKLFF. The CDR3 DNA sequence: TGTGCCAGCAGAGAGGGTGAAAAACTGTTTTTT.

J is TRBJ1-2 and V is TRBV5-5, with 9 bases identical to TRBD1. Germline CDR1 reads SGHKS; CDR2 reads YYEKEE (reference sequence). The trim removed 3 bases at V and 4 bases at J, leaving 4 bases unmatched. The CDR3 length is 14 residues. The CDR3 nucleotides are TGTGCCAGCAGCTCGGGACAGGGCAGCTATGGCTACACCTTC. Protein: CASSSGQGSYGYTF.

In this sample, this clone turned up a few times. The CDR3 reads CASSDGLEYEQYF. The CDR3 DNA is TGTGCCAGCAGCGACGGCCTAGAGTACGAGCAGTACTTC. The chain carries TRBV7-2 and TRBJ2-7; D not certain. The CDR3 totals 13 residues. The V and J ends lost 5 bases and 4 bases respectively, with 12 bases between them. CDR1 and CDR2 from the germline V gene are SGHTA and FQGNSA. The full variable domain, completed using reference TRBV7-2 and TRBJ2-7, is GAGVSQSPSNKVTEKGKDVELRCDPISGHTALYWYRQSLGQGLEFLIYFQGNSAPDKSGLPSDRFSAERTGGSVSTLTIQRTQQEDSAVYLCASSDGLEYEQYFGPGTRLTVT.

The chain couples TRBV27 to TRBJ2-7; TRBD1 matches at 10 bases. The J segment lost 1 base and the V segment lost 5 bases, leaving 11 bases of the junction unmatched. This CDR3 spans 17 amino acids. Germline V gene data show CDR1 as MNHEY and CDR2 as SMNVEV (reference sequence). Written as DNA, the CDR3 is TGTGCCAGCAGTCTCGGACAGGGGGTAGGGACATCCTACGAGCAGTACTTC. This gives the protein CASSLGQGVGTSYEQYF.

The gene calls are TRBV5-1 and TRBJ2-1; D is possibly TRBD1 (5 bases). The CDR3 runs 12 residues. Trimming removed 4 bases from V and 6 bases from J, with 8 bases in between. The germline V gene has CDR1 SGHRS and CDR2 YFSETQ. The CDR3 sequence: CASSHGANEQFF. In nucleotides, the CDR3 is TGCGCCAGCAGCCATGGGGCCAATGAGCAGTTCTTC.

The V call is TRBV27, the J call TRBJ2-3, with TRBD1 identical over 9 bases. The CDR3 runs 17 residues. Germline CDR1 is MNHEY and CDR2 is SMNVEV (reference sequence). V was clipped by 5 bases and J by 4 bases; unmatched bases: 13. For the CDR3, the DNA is TGTGCCAGCAGTACAATTACAGGGGGCCCGGCGGCAGATACGCAGTATTTT. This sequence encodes CASSTITGGPAADTQYF.

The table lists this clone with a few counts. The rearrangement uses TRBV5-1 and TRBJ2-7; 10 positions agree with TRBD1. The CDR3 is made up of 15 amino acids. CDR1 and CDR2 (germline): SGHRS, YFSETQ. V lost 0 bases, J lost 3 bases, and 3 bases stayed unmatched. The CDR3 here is CASSLGQGAYYEQYF. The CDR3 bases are TGCGCCAGCAGCTTGGGACAGGGGGCCTACTACGAGCAGTACTTC.

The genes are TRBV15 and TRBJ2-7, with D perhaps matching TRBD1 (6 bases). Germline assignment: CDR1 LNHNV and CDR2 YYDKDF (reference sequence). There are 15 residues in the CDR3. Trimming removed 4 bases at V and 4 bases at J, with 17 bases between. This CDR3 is CATSNGRGPRYEQYF. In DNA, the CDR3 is TGTGCCACCAGCAACGGCAGGGGCCCTCGTTACGAGCAGTACTTC.